One sample yielded the 23 T cell receptor beta chains listed below, sequenced in a study of cytotoxic CD8 clonotypes in ibrutinib-treated CLL. The method was immunoSEQ multiplex PCR; TCRdb's version includes in-frame clones alone and lacks a portion of them. This sample has roughly 250,000 clones, with 70% found just once. The source was PBMCs, collected after 24 months of ibrutinib treatment. These receptors were collected from a human donor with chronic lymphocytic leukemia.

The chain has TRBV5-1 and TRBJ2-7, with 7 bases lining up with TRBD2. The V gene's germline CDR1 is SGHRS and CDR2 YFSETQ. The CDR3 contains 17 residues. Trimming took 0 bases from V and 0 from J; bases not matched to a gene: 9. DNA for the CDR3: TGCGCCAGCAGCTTGGGTGGAGGCGGGAGTATCTCCTACGAGCAGTACTTC. Translation gives CASSLGGGGSISYEQYF.

This clone was detected many times. This chain joins TRBV2 and TRBJ1-5, with no clear D. The V end lost 5 bases, the J end lost 4 bases, and 9 bases lay between the germline ends. CDR1 and CDR2 (germline): SNHLY, FYNNEI. This CDR3 spans 13 amino acids. The DNA of the CDR3 is TGTGCCAGCAGTTTTCAACAGAATCAGCCCCAGCATTTT. Protein: CASSFQQNQPQHF.

The genes are TRBV27 and TRBJ1-2; D unresolved. Per the germline V gene, CDR1 is MNHEY and CDR2 is SMNVEV (reference sequence). This CDR3 has 12 amino acids. The germline V and J ends were trimmed by 4 bases and 2 bases, with 5 bases remaining between them. The CDR3 nucleotides are TGTGCCAGCAGTTCGACAAACTATGGCTACACCTTC. Translating gives CASSSTNYGYTF.

This rearrangement joins TRBV28 to TRBJ2-7, with 9 bases aligning to TRBD1. Trimming at V came to 7 bases and at J to 4 bases, leaving 11 bases not matched to a gene. The CDR3 is made up of 15 amino acids. CDR1 MDHEN and CDR2 SYDVKM come from the germline V gene. CDR3 DNA: TGTGCCAGCATCCCTGGTGGACAGGGGAGGTACGAGCAGTACTTC. It specifies CASIPGGQGRYEQYF.

The chain joins TRBV2 to TRBJ2-3; tentatively, D is TRBD1 (6 bases). Germline V gives CDR1 SNHLY, CDR2 FYNNEI. The CDR3 contains 15 residues. Trimming cost V 4 bases and J 3 bases, with 14 bases left between them. The CDR3 DNA sequence: TGTGCCAGCAGTGTCGGACAGACGGCGACAGATACGCAGTATTTT. This gives the protein CASSVGQTATDTQYF.

The chain combines TRBV29-1 with TRBJ1-1; 10 bases are shared with TRBD1. The CDR3 spans 12 residues. J gave up 3 bases and V 6 bases, and 1 base lay outside the gene matches. The germline V gene encodes CDR1 SQVTM and CDR2 ANQGSEA. The CDR3: CSVGQGDTEAFF. The CDR3 DNA is TGCAGCGTCGGACAGGGGGACACTGAAGCTTTCTTT. Looking up the rest from reference TRBV29-1 and TRBJ1-1 gives the full variable domain: SAVISQKPSRDICQRGTSLTIQCQVDSQVTMMFWYRQQPGQSLTLIATANQGSEATYESGFVIDKFPISRPNLTFSTLTVSNMSPEDSSIYLCSVGQGDTEAFFGQGTRLTVV.

This chain links TRBV27 with TRBJ2-3; 7 bases match TRBD2. Germline trimming cut 8 bases from V and 2 bases from J; bases unmatched to any gene: 7. Germline-derived CDR1 and CDR2 are MNHEY and SMNVEV (reference sequence). The CDR3 runs 14 residues. The chain's CDR3 is CASADGGYTDTQYF. The CDR3 DNA is TGTGCCAGCGCGGACGGGGGGTACACAGATACGCAGTATTTT.

The chain combines TRBV27 with TRBJ2-2; 9 bases are shared with TRBD1. Looked up from germline, CDR1 is MNHEY and CDR2 is SMNVEV (reference sequence). CDR3 length equals 14 residues. V shed 4 bases and J 6 bases; nucleotides not matched to a gene: 3. The CDR3 bases are TGTGCCAGCAGTTCGACAGGGGGGGCCGGGGAGCTGTTTTTT. The encoded protein is CASSSTGGAGELFF.

The gene calls are TRBV28 and TRBJ1-3; the D is unclear. The CDR3 runs to 15 residues. Deletions cut 0 bases from V and 4 bases from J, with 10 bases between. The germline V gene has CDR1 MDHEN and CDR2 SYDVKM. The CDR3 protein is CASSLWTSRGNTIYF. Written as DNA, the CDR3 is TGTGCCAGCAGTTTATGGACCTCTCGGGGAAACACCATATATTTT.

The chain combines TRBV27 with TRBJ2-7; the match to TRBD2 covers 7 bases. The ends lost 6 bases at V and 5 bases at J; junction bases unmatched: 7. CDR3 length equals 13 residues. The germline gives CDR1 MNHEY, CDR2 SMNVEV (reference sequence). The CDR3 loop reads CASRGGFNHEQYF. CDR3 in DNA: TGTGCCAGCAGGGGGGGGTTCAACCACGAGCAGTACTTC.

The J gene is TRBJ2-2, the V gene TRBV30; D not certain. The germline CDR1 and CDR2 sequences are GTSNPN and SVGIG (reference sequence). The CDR3 is 12 residues long. V was shortened by 2 bases and J by 7 bases, with 8 bases between the two germline ends. The CDR3: CAWSTTGGELFF. The CDR3 DNA reads as TGTGCCTGGAGTACGACTGGCGGGGAGCTGTTTTTT.

V usage is TRBV2 and J usage is TRBJ1-1; perhaps TRBD1 as D (6 bases). V lost 9 bases and J 3 bases, leaving 11 bases between the germline ends. Germline V gives CDR1 SNHLY, CDR2 FYNNEI. This CDR3 is built from 12 residues. The CDR3 region is CASRKGDTEAFF. CDR3 coding DNA: TGTGCCAGTAGGAAGGGGGACACTGAAGCTTTCTTT.

This chain joins TRBV9 and TRBJ2-7; 8 positions agree with TRBD2. With V trimmed by 3 bases and J by 3 bases, 2 bases remained unmatched. Germline V lookup: CDR1 SGDLS, CDR2 YYNGEE. This CDR3 has 13 residues. The CDR3 spells CASSEAGDYEQYF. CDR3 bases: TGTGCCAGCAGCGAAGCGGGAGACTACGAGCAGTACTTC.

The chain links TRBV19 to TRBJ2-5, with 7 bases identical to TRBD1. Germline V gene lookup returns CDR1 LNHDA and CDR2 SQIVND (reference sequence). The CDR3 runs 15 residues. Germline trimming cut 3 bases from V and 4 bases from J; bases unmatched to any gene: 8. CDR3 amino acids: CASSIQGAGGETQYF. In DNA form, the CDR3 reads TGTGCCAGTAGTATCCAGGGAGCAGGGGGAGAGACCCAGTACTTC.

The gene calls are TRBV19 and TRBJ2-1; 13 nucleotides match TRBD2. This CDR3 is 17 amino acids long. CDR1 is LNHDA and CDR2 is SQIVND in the germline V gene (reference sequence). V was pared by 4 bases and J by 0 bases, with 3 bases of the junction left unmatched. CDR3 DNA: TGTGCCAGTAGTAGACGGACTAGCGGGAGCTCCTACAATGAGCAGTTCTTC. It translates to CASSRRTSGSSYNEQFF.

This chain uses TRBV4-1 with TRBJ1-2; D unresolved. CDR1 and CDR2 (germline): MGHRA, YSYEKL. V was clipped by 0 bases and J by 7 bases, with 15 bases between them. The CDR3 consists of 15 residues. The CDR3 reads CASSQEFLGPPGYTF. The CDR3 DNA sequence: TGCGCCAGCAGCCAAGAGTTCCTGGGCCCGCCTGGCTACACCTTC.

The V call is TRBV6-5, the J call TRBJ2-1; D is ambiguous. Germline loops: CDR1 MNHEY, CDR2 SVGAGI. V was shortened by 8 bases and J by 0 bases, with 8 bases between the two germline ends. CDR3 length equals 13 residues. This chain's CDR3 is CASRASSYNEQFF. DNA for the CDR3: TGTGCCAGCCGGGCAAGCTCCTACAATGAGCAGTTCTTC.

The chain links TRBV6-1 to TRBJ2-7, with D possibly matching TRBD2 (6 bases). Looked up from germline, CDR1 is MNHNS and CDR2 is SASEGT. The CDR3 runs 14 residues. CDR3 loop: CATFAGLLDYEQYF. Written as DNA, the CDR3 is TGTGCGACCTTCGCGGGACTCCTTGACTACGAGCAGTACTTC.

The rearrangement joins TRBV29-1 to TRBJ2-3; weak D call: TRBD2 (6 bases). V lost 6 bases, J lost 2 bases, and 12 bases lay in between. The germline gives CDR1 SQVTM, CDR2 ANQGSEA. This CDR3 region has 13 residues. This chain's CDR3 is CSVLADITDTQYF. CDR3 DNA: TGCAGCGTCTTAGCGGATATCACAGATACGCAGTATTTT.

The rearrangement links TRBV5-1 to TRBJ2-2; 14 bases map to TRBD2. Germline V lookup: CDR1 SGHRS, CDR2 YFSETQ. CDR3 length: 16 residues. Losses at the gene ends were 4 bases for V and 6 bases for J; bases not matched to a gene: 5. The DNA for the CDR3 is TGCGCCAGCAGCCCACCGACTAGCGGGAGGGCCGGGGAGCTGTTTTTT. Residues: CASSPPTSGRAGELFF.

This clone has a single count. In nucleotides, the CDR3 is TGTGCCAGCAGTGAATATCCCCCTTGGGCAGGTTCCAGGTCCCAGACCCAGTACTTC. Translation gives CASSEYPPWAGSRSQTQYF. This chain connects TRBV6-1 to TRBJ2-5, with no clear D. Deletions cut 2 bases from V and 6 bases from J, with 28 bases between. CDR1 is MNHNS, CDR2 SASEGT, per germline. The CDR3 is made up of 19 amino acids.

The chain uses TRBV6-6 and TRBJ2-7, with D tentatively TRBD1 (6 bases). V lost 4 bases and J lost 0, with 16 bases in between. The CDR3 loop spans 16 amino acids. In germline, CDR1 is MNHNY, CDR2 SVGAGI (reference sequence). CDR3 sequence: CASSSTGQPSSYEQYF. CDR3 DNA: TGTGCCAGCAGTTCAACGGGACAACCAAGCTCCTACGAGCAGTACTTC.

The chain recombines TRBV5-6 with TRBJ2-1; D not certain. Between the trimmed V and J ends, which lost 2 bases and 9 bases, there was a span of 3 bases. The CDR3 consists of 10 residues. The germline V gene encodes CDR1 SGHDT and CDR2 YYEEEE. The CDR3 DNA reads TGTGCCAGCAGCTTTTGTGAGCAGTTCTTC. Translating it yields CASSFCEQFF.